What follows are 17 T cell receptor beta chains derived from one specimen sequenced in a study of long-term antiretroviral therapy in people with HIV. Researchers ran immunoSEQ v3.0 at survey level. Sequenced by immunoSEQ multiplex PCR; TCRdb stores in-frame clones only, minus some. The sample includes some 48,000 clones, 80% to 90% of them seen just once. The specimen was unsorted PBMCs, collected 0.8 years after starting antiretroviral therapy. These receptors came from a young woman with HIV.

The chain couples TRBV6-1 to TRBJ2-7; D uncertain. CDR3 length: 14 residues. Germline loops: CDR1 MNHNS, CDR2 SASEGT. The V end lost 10 bases, the J end lost 2 bases, and 18 bases lay between the germline ends. In nucleotides, the CDR3 is TGTGCCACCCTGACCGGCCATCTCCCCTACGAGCAGTACTTC. It is translated as CATLTGHLPYEQYF.

This chain uses TRBV27 with TRBJ2-1; the D gene is possibly TRBD1 (6 bases). The V and J ends lost 7 bases and 9 bases respectively, with 13 bases between them. Germline V gene lookup returns CDR1 MNHEY and CDR2 SMNVEV (reference sequence). The CDR3 has 12 amino acids. CDR3 region: CASIGQSGEQFF. In DNA form, the CDR3 reads TGTGCCAGCATCGGACAGTCCGGTGAGCAGTTCTTC.

This clone was recorded once. The chain links TRBV5-1 to TRBJ2-7; D perhaps matches TRBD2 (6 bases). Germline CDR1 SGHRS, CDR2 YFSETQ. Trimming removed 3 bases from V and 9 bases from J, with 31 bases in between. The CDR3 covers 18 residues. The DNA for the CDR3 is TGCGCCAGCAGCTCAGGACTACTAGCAATGAATAATCGTGGGGTGCAGTACTTC. It encodes CASSSGLLAMNNRGVQYF. The full variable domain, its missing parts supplied by reference TRBV5-1 and TRBJ2-7, is KAGVTQTPRYLIKTRGQQVTLSCSPISGHRSVSWYQQTPGQGLQFLFEYFSETQRNKGNFPGRFSGRQFSNSRSEMNVSTLELGDSALYLCASSSGLLAMNNRGVQYFGPGTRLTVT.

This clone was counted once. The CDR3 bases are TGTGCCATCAGTGAGTCGGGGGACTTAGCCAAAAACATTCAGTACTTC. Translating gives CAISESGDLAKNIQYF. The chain uses TRBV10-3 and TRBJ2-4, with TRBD2 as a possible D gene (6 bases). The CDR3 spans 16 residues. Looked up from germline, CDR1 is ENHRY and CDR2 is SYGVKD. Deletions cut 0 bases from V and 0 bases from J, with 9 bases between.

V and J are TRBV18 and TRBJ1-1; TRBD1 might be the D (6 bases). Looked up from germline, CDR1 is KGHSH and CDR2 is LQKENI. Deletions cut 5 bases from V and 8 bases from J, with 9 bases between. The CDR3 is 11 residues long. Here the CDR3 DNA reads TGTGCCAGCTCATCCGGACAGGAAGCTTTCTTT. Translating it yields CASSSGQEAFF.

The chain is built from TRBV25-1 and TRBJ2-1; TRBD1 matches at 7 bases. Germline lookup yields CDR1 MGHDK and CDR2 SYGVNS. With V trimmed by 8 bases and J by 4 bases, 11 bases remained unmatched. This CDR3 has 15 amino acids. The CDR3: CASYGPRQGYNEQFF. In DNA, the CDR3 is TGTGCCAGCTATGGGCCCCGACAGGGATACAATGAGCAGTTCTTC.

This clone was counted once. The chain uses TRBV28 and TRBJ1-1; D ambiguous. The germline gives CDR1 MDHEN, CDR2 SYDVKM. Trimming pared 2 bases from V and 1 base from J, leaving 5 bases between. This CDR3 is built from 13 residues. CDR3 bases: TGTGCCAGCAGTTTAGGGCAGAACACTGAAGCTTTCTTT. Amino acids: CASSLGQNTEAFF.

The chain employs TRBV7-8 and TRBJ1-2, with D perhaps TRBD1 (5 bases). The CDR3 sequence is 16 residues long. The germline gives CDR1 SGHVS, CDR2 FQNEAQ. Deletions cut 1 base from V and 4 bases from J, with 16 bases between. As DNA, the CDR3 is TGTGCCAGCAGCTTAGTGTTTTCCGGGGCGTCCTATGGCTACACCTTC. Its protein product is CASSLVFSGASYGYTF.

The gene calls are TRBV5-1 and TRBJ2-5, with unresolved D. Trimming took off 5 bases at V and 2 bases at J, with 4 bases between the two ends. In germline, CDR1 is SGHRS, CDR2 YFSETQ. This CDR3 spans 11 amino acids. The CDR3 DNA sequence: TGCGCCAGCAGTAAACAAGAGACCCAGTACTTC. Translated, it gives CASSKQETQYF.

The chain combines TRBV11-2 with TRBJ2-3, with TRBD2 matching 7 bases. Germline CDR1 SGHAT, CDR2 FQNNGV. This CDR3 comprises 13 residues. The V segment lost 7 bases and the J segment 3 bases; nucleotides outside the gene matches: 4. The CDR3, as DNA: TGTGCCAGCACCCTGGGGGGGACAGATACGCAGTATTTT. This codes for CASTLGGTDTQYF.

This sequence joins TRBV5-1 and TRBJ2-7; D possibly uses TRBD1 or TRBD2 (5 bases each). V lost 4 bases, J lost 4 bases, and 6 bases lay in between. The germline V gene has CDR1 SGHRS and CDR2 YFSETQ. The CDR3 length is 11 residues. The CDR3 loop is CASSGTYEQYF. The DNA of the CDR3 is TGCGCCAGCAGCGGGACGTACGAGCAGTACTTC.

In DNA, the CDR3 is TGTGCCAGCAGTGATAGCGGAAGCAGCACAGATACGCAGTATTTT. Protein product: CASSDSGSSTDTQYF. The V and J genes are TRBV9 and TRBJ2-3; TRBD2 is a possible D gene (6 bases). This CDR3 is built from 15 residues. V was clipped by 5 bases and J by 0 bases, with 13 bases between them. Germline lookup yields CDR1 SGDLS and CDR2 YYNGEE.

The V and J genes are TRBV19 and TRBJ1-1, with D unclear. This CDR3 comprises 17 residues. Trimming shortened V by 7 bases and J by 1 base, and 22 bases separated the two germline ends. Germline V lookup: CDR1 LNHDA, CDR2 SQIVND (reference sequence). In DNA form, the CDR3 reads TGTGCCAGTAAAACACCAGCCTCTGTGCAGCCGAACACTGAAGCTTTCTTT. Translating gives CASKTPASVQPNTEAFF.

The chain combines TRBV19 with TRBJ1-5, with D tentatively TRBD1 (5 bases). There are 13 residues in the CDR3. Germline V CDR1 and CDR2: LNHDA, SQIVND (reference sequence). Trimming shortened V by 9 bases and J by 2 bases, and 11 bases separated the two germline ends. DNA of the CDR3: TGTGCCAGCAGGGTAAACGGCAATCAGCCCCAGCATTTT. Translated, it gives CASRVNGNQPQHF.

The chain combines TRBV27 with TRBJ1-3; D is unclear. Trimming removed 2 bases from V and 4 bases from J, with 9 bases in between. CDR1 and CDR2 (germline): MNHEY, SMNVEV (reference sequence). CDR3 length equals 14 residues. In nucleotides, the CDR3 is TGTGCCAGCAGTTTAGGACTTGGCGGAAACACCATATATTTT. Residues: CASSLGLGGNTIYF.

This clone has just a few counts. The chain is built from TRBV18 and TRBJ2-5; D remains unclear. The germline gives CDR1 KGHSH, CDR2 LQKENI. This CDR3 has 12 residues. Trimming stripped 0 bases from V and 5 bases from J, with 4 bases between. CDR3 sequence: CASSPPEETQYF. DNA of the CDR3: TGTGCCAGCTCACCACCGGAGGAGACCCAGTACTTC. Combining the CDR3 with reference TRBV18 and TRBJ2-5 gives the whole variable domain NAGVMQNPRHLVRRRGQEARLRCSPMKGHSHVYWYRQLPEEGLKFMVYLQKENIIDESGMPKERFSAEFPKEGPSILRIQQVVRGDSAAYFCASSPPEETQYFGPGTRLLVL.

The chain recombines TRBV27 with TRBJ2-7; either TRBD1 or TRBD2 may supply D (5 bases each). V was shortened by 11 bases and J by 7 bases, with 6 bases between the two germline ends. This CDR3 spans 8 amino acids. CDR1 and CDR2 from the germline V gene are MNHEY and SMNVEV (reference sequence). Written as DNA, the CDR3 is TGTGCCGAGGGGGAGCAGTACTTC. Protein sequence: CAEGEQYF.